A selection of T cell receptor beta chains follows, all from one sample in a study of persistence of HIV-infected CD4 T cells. Their antigen targets remain unknown. Sequencing used immunoSEQ multiplex PCR; TCRdb keeps in-frame clones, though not all of them. Seen here are approximately 30,000 clones, roughly 78% observed once, and the top ten hold 4% to 5%. Source: CD4+ T cells sorted from PBMCs after approximately 19-hour stimulation, taken from a patient who received antiretroviral therapy. These receptors were collected from an adult man with HIV who was CMV-seropositive. Each CDR3 is given with its conserved first and last residue. D genes are given only for firm matches. The size of a clone is reported for some rows only, either as once, few or many, or as a class for expanded clones.

abundance,d_gene,v_gene,len,j_gene,CDR3nt,CDR3aa
-,TRBD1,TRBV29-1,15,TRBJ1-2,TGCAGCGTTGAGGATTTTACAGGGGGCATTCGTGGCTACACCTTC,CSVEDFTGGIRGYTF
few,-,TRBV2,14,TRBJ2-7,TGTGCCAGCAGTGAAGCCTCGGGGGCACGAGAGCAGTACTTC,CASSEASGAREQYF
-,TRBD1,TRBV7-9,15,TRBJ2-4,TGTGCCAGCAGCCCAGACAGGGGCGCGGAAAACATTCAGTACTTC,CASSPDRGAENIQYF
few,TRBD1,TRBV19,16,TRBJ1-6,TGTGCCAGTAGTACCTCCGGACAGGGGAGCGGTTCACCCCTCCACTTT,CASSTSGQGSGSPLHF
-,-,TRBV2,14,TRBJ1-2,TGTGCCAGCAGTGAAGCGCTGGCGGCTGCGGGCTACACCTTC,CASSEALAAAGYTF
-,-,TRBV28,14,TRBJ2-7,TGTGCCAGCAGTTTAGGCGGGGCGGCCTACGAGCAGTACTTC,CASSLGGAAYEQYF
-,-,TRBV5-8,15,TRBJ1-5,TGTGCCAGCAGCTTGGGGGATTATAGCAATCAGCCCCAGCATTTT,CASSLGDYSNQPQHF
once,-,TRBV10-1,13,TRBJ1-6,TGCGCCAGCAGTGCGTCCCAAGGGTCACCCCTCCACTTT,CASSASQGSPLHF
-,-,TRBV7-8,13,TRBJ2-7,TGTGCCAGCAGCTTATTCAGGTTTGACGAGCAGTACTTC,CASSLFRFDEQYF
-,-,TRBV19,16,TRBJ1-5,TGTGCCAGTAGTACAATCCAGGGATTTTGGGATCAGCCCCAGCATTTT,CASSTIQGFWDQPQHF
-,-,TRBV29-1,12,TRBJ1-1,TGCAGCGTTGAGGCAGGGCCCACTGAAGCTTTCTTT,CSVEAGPTEAFF
-,-,TRBV4-1,16,TRBJ2-7,TGCGCCAGCAGCCAAGTCGGACGGGTACAAAGGAACGAGCAGTACTTC,CASSQVGRVQRNEQYF
once,-,TRBV12-3/TRBV12-4,12,TRBJ1-1,TGTGCCAGCAGTTCCGGGGGCCCGGAAGCTTTCTTT,CASSSGGPEAFF
-,TRBD2,TRBV5-5,15,TRBJ2-1,TGTGCCAGCAGCTCTGCTAGCGGGGCCTACAATGAGCAGTTCTTC,CASSSASGAYNEQFF
-,-,TRBV6-5,16,TRBJ2-7,TGTGCCAGCAGTTACTCGAGTGGGAGGCCTACCTACGAGCAGTACTTC,CASSYSSGRPTYEQYF
-,-,TRBV7-9,14,TRBJ1-4,TGTGCCAGCAGCACGACGGGGGAGGCTGAAAAACTGTTTTTT,CASSTTGEAEKLFF
-,TRBD1,TRBV7-9,14,TRBJ1-1,TGTGCCAGCCGCTCGGACAGGGAAAACACTGAAGCTTTCTTT,CASRSDRENTEAFF
-,-,TRBV2,15,TRBJ2-7,TGTGCCAGCACAGAAAGCCAGGTAGTCTCCTACGAGCAGTACTTC,CASTESQVVSYEQYF
-,-,TRBV5-1,13,TRBJ1-1,TGCGCCAGCAGCACGGTGCCAGGGTTCGCCGCTTTCTTT,CASSTVPGFAAFF
-,-,TRBV10-2,12,TRBJ2-7,TGCGCCAGCAGGGACCTCAACTACGAGCAGTACTTC,CASRDLNYEQYF
few,-,TRBV2,14,TRBJ1-6,TGTGCCAGCAGTGAGGGTCCAGTTAATTCACCCCTCCACTTT,CASSEGPVNSPLHF
few,TRBD1,TRBV4-1,18,TRBJ2-2,TGCGCCAGCAGCCAGCCCGGGACAGGGGGCGGGAACACCGGGGAGCTGTTTTTT,CASSQPGTGGGNTGELFF
-,TRBD1,TRBV5-1,16,TRBJ2-1,TGCGCCAGCACTTACCACGGGACAGGGGGATACAATGAGCAGTTCTTC,CASTYHGTGGYNEQFF
-,-,TRBV7-9,15,TRBJ1-5,TGTGCCAGCAGCTTAGCGGGGCATAGCAATCAGCCCCAGCATTTT,CASSLAGHSNQPQHF
-,TRBD2,TRBV2,14,TRBJ2-1,TGTGCCATCACTAGCGGGGGGGCGGTAGGTGAGCAGTTCTTC,CAITSGGAVGEQFF